A single T cell receptor (beta chain) is shown here with its context. The data belong to a study of control samples from healthy donors and cancer patients. Generated by immunoSEQ multiplex PCR, the TCRdb table keeps only in-frame clones and is missing some. The sample table includes under 200,000 clones. V lost 1 base and J 2 bases, leaving 9 bases between the germline ends. Germline V gives CDR1 MNHNS, CDR2 SASEGT. There are 14 residues in the CDR3. The receptor was derived from a young woman in good health. This chain uses TRBV6-1 with TRBJ2-7; D gene uncertain. Material: blood. For the CDR3, the DNA is TGTGCCAGCAGTGAAGGGCTGGTGACCTACGAGCAGTACTTC. This sequence encodes CASSEGLVTYEQYF.